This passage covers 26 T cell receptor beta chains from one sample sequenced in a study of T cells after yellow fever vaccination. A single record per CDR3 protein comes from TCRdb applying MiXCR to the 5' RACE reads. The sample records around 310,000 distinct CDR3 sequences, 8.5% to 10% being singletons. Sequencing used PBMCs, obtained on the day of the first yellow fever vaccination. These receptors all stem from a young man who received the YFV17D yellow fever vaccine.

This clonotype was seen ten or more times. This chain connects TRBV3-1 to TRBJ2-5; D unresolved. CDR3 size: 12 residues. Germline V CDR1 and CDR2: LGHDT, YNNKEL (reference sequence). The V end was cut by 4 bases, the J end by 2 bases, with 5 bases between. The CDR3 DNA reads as TGTGCCAGCAGCCGCCAACAAGAGACCCAGTACTTC. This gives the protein CASSRQQETQYF.

The CDR3 reads CASSYKVPQGSNQPQHF. The CDR3 DNA sequence: TGTGCCAGCAGTTATAAGGTCCCGCAGGGTAGCAATCAGCCCCAGCATTTT. The chain is built from TRBV6-5 and TRBJ1-5, with D maybe TRBD1 (5 bases). Deletions cut 3 bases from V and 0 bases from J, with 15 bases between. Germline-derived CDR1 and CDR2 are MNHEY and SVGAGI. There are 17 residues in the CDR3.

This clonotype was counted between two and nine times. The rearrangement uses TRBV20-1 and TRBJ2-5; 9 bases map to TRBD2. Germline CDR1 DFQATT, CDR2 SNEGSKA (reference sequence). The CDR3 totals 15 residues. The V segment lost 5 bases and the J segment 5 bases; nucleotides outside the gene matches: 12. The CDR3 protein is CSARASGTVWETQYF. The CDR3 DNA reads TGCAGTGCTCGGGCTAGCGGGACGGTATGGGAGACCCAGTACTTC.

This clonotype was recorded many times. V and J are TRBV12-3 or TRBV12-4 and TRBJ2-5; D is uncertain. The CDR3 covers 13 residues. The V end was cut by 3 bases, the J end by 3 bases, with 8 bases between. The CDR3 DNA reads TGTGCCAGCAGTTTTGAGGCAGAAGAGACCCAGTACTTC. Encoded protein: CASSFEAEETQYF.

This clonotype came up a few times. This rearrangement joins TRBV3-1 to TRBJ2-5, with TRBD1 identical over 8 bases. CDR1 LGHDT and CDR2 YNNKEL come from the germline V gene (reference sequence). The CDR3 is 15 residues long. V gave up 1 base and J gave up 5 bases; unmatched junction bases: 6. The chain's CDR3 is CASSQVSRGQETQYF. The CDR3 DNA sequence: TGTGCCAGCAGCCAAGTCTCCAGGGGGCAGGAGACCCAGTACTTC.

This CDR3 reads CASSRRQGGTDTQYF. The DNA for the CDR3 is TGTGCCAGCAGTCGGCGACAGGGGGGCACAGATACGCAGTATTTT. The V call is TRBV7-2, the J call TRBJ2-3, with TRBD1 matching over 9 bases. V was clipped by 6 bases and J by 1 base; unmatched bases: 5. Germline V CDR1 and CDR2: SGHTA, FQGNSA. This CDR3 is built from 15 residues. The whole variable domain, filled in from reference TRBV7-2 and TRBJ2-3, reads GAGVSQSPSNKVTEKGKDVELRCDPISGHTALYWYRQSLGQGLEFLIYFQGNSAPDKSGLPSDRFSAERTGGSVSTLTIQRTQQEDSAVYLCASSRRQGGTDTQYFGPGTRLTVL.

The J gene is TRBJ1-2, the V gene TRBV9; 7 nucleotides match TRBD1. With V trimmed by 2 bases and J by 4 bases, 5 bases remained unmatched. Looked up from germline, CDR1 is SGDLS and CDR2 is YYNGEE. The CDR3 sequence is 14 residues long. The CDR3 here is CASSVLDRVYGYTF. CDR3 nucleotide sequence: TGTGCCAGCAGCGTCCTCGACAGGGTCTATGGCTACACCTTC.

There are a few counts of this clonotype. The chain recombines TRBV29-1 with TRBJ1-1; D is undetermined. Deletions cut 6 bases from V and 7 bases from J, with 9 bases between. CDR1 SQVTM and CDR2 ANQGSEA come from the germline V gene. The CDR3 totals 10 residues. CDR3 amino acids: CSVDAIEAFF. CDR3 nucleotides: TGCAGCGTAGATGCGATTGAAGCTTTCTTT.

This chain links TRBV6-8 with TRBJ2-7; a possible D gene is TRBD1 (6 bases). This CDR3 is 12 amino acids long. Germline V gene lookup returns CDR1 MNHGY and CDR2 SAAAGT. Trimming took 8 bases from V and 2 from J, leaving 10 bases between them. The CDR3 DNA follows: TGTGCCAGCCACAGGGACACCTACGAGCAGTACGTC. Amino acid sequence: CASHRDTYEQYV.

The CDR3 sequence: CASSWGSGVDYNEQFF. The DNA for the CDR3 is TGTGCCAGCAGCTGGGGTTCGGGGGTTGACTACAATGAGCAGTTCTTC. V is TRBV5-6 and J is TRBJ2-1; D possibly corresponds to TRBD2 (6 bases). Trimming took 3 bases from V and 3 from J, leaving 16 bases between them. CDR3 length: 16 amino acids. The germline CDR1 and CDR2 sequences are SGHDT and YYEEEE.

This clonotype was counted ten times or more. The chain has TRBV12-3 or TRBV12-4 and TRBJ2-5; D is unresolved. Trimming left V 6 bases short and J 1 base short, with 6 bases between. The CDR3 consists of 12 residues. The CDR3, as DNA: TGTGCCAGCAGCCAGCCCCAAGAGACCCAGTACTTC. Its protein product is CASSQPQETQYF.

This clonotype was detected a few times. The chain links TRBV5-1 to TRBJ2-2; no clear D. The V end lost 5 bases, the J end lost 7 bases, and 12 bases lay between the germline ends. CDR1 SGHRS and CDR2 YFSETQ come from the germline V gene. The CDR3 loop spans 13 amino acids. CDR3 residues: CASRLLELGELFF. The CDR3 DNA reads TGCGCCAGCAGACTCCTAGAACTCGGGGAGCTGTTTTTT.

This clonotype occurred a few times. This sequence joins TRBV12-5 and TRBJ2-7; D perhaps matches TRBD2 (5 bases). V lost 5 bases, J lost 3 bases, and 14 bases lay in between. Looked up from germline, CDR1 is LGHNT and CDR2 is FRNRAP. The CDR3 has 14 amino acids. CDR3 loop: CASGTALAVYEQYF. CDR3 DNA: TGTGCTAGTGGTACCGCCCTAGCTGTCTACGAGCAGTACTTC.

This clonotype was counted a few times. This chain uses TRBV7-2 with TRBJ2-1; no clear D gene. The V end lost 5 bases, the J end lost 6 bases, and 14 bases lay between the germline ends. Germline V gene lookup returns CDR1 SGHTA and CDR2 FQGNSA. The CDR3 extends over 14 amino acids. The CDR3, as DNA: TGTGCCAGCAGCGCGCTTTTAGCTGTCAATGAGCAGTTCTTC. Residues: CASSALLAVNEQFF.

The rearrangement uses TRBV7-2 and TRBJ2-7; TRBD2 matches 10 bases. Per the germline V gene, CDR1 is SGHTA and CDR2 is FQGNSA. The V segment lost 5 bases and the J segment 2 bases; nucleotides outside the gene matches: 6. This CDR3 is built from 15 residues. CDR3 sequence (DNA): TGTGCCAGCAGCCAGCGGGGGGGATCGACCTACGAGCAGTACTTC. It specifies CASSQRGGSTYEQYF.

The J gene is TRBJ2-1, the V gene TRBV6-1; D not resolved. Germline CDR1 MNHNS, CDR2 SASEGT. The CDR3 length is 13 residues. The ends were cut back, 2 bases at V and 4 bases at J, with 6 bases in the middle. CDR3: CASSEYIYNEQFF. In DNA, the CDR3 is TGTGCCAGCAGTGAATACATTTACAATGAGCAGTTCTTC.

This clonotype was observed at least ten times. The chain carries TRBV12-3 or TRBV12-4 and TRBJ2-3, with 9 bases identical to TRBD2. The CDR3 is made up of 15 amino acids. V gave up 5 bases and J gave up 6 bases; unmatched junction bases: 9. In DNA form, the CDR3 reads TGTGCCAGCAGTCCCCCGGGCGGGGGGGCCGATACGCAGTATTTT. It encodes CASSPPGGGADTQYF.

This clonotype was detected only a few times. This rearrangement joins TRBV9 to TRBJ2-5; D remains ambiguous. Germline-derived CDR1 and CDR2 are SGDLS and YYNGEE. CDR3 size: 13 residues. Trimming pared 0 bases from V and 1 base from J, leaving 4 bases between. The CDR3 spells CASSVGTQETQYF. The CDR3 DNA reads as TGTGCCAGCAGCGTAGGGACCCAAGAGACCCAGTACTTC.

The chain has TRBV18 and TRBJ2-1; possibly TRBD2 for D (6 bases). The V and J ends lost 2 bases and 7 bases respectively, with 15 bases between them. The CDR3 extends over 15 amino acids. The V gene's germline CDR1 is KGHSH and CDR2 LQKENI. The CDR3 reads CASSPGGAVINEQFF. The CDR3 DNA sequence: TGTGCCAGCTCACCAGGAGGGGCTGTTATTAATGAGCAGTTCTTC.

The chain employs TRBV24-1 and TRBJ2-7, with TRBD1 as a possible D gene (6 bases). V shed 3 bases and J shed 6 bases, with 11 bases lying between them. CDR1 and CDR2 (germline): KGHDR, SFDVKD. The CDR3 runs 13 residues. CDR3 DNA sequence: TGTGCCACCAGTGATCCTCAGGGGAGCGAGCAGTACTTC. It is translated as CATSDPQGSEQYF.

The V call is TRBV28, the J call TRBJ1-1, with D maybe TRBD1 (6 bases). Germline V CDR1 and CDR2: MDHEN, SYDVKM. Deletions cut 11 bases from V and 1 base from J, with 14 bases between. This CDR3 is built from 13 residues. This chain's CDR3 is CAWGQRRNTEAFF. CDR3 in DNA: TGTGCCTGGGGACAAAGAAGGAACACTGAAGCTTTCTTT.

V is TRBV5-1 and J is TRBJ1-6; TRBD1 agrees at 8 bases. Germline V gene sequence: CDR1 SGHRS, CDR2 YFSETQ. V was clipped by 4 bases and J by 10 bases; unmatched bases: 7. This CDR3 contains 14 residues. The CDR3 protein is CASSTDRGDSPLHF. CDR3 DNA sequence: TGCGCCAGCAGCACCGACAGGGGAGACTCACCCCTCCACTTT.

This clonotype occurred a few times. CDR3 DNA sequence: TGTGCCAGCAGTTACCCTCTCACTAGCGGCCCAGCCTACAATGAGCAGTTCTTC. Its translation: CASSYPLTSGPAYNEQFF. The J gene is TRBJ2-1, the V gene TRBV6-2 or TRBV6-3; the match to TRBD2 covers 8 bases. Per the germline V gene, CDR1 is MNHEY and CDR2 is SVGEGT. The CDR3 consists of 18 residues. V lost 2 bases, J lost 2 bases, and 11 bases stayed unmatched.

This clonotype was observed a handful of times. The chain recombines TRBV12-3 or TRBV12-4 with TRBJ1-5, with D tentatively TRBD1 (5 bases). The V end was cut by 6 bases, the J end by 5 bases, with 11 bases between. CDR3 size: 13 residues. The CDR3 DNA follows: TGTGCCAGCAGCCTGGGGGGATATCAGCCCCAGCATTTT. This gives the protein CASSLGGYQPQHF.

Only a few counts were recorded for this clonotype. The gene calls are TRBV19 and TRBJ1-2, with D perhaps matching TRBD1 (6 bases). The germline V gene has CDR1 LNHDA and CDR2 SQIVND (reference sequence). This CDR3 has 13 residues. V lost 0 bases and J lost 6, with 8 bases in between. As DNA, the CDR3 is TGTGCCAGTAGTATAGAGGGGGCTAATGGCTACACCTTC. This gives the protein CASSIEGANGYTF.

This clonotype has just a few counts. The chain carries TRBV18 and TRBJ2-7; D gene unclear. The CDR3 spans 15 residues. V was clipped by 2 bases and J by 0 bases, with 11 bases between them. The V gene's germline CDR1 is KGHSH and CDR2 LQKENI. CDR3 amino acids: CASSPDVGFSYEQYF. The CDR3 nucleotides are TGTGCCAGCTCACCAGATGTCGGATTCTCCTACGAGCAGTACTTC.